Listed below are T cell receptor beta chains from one sample, sequenced in a study of CD8+CD57+ T cells in acquired aplastic anemia. TCRdb ran MiXCR on the reads and lists one entry per CDR3 protein. This table has some 160,000 distinct CDR3 sequences, less than 60% appearing once. The specimen was sorted CD4+, CD8+, or CD8+CD57+ T cells (not recorded which) from PBMCs. These receptors were taken from a human donor with aplastic anemia. CDR3s include the opening cysteine and the closing phenylalanine or tryptophan. D genes are given only for firm matches. Size tells how often a clone was seen (once, few, many) or the class of an expanded clone, and some rows leave it out.

CDR3 protein: CSVQELAEVGAQYF
CDR3 DNA: TGCAGCGTTCAGGAGCTAGCCGAAGTGGGGGCGCAGTATTTT
V gene: TRBV29-1
CDR3 length: 14
D gene: -
clone size: -
J gene: TRBJ2-3

CDR3 protein: CASSSDSYSYEQYF
CDR3 DNA: TGTGCCAGCAGCTCGGACAGTTACTCCTACGAGCAGTACTTC
V gene: TRBV5-6
CDR3 length: 14
D gene: -
clone size: -
J gene: TRBJ2-7

CDR3 protein: CASSLWPDDGTEAFF
CDR3 DNA: TGTGCCAGCAGCCTATGGCCGGATGACGGCACTGAAGCTTTCTTT
V gene: TRBV7-9
CDR3 length: 15
D gene: -
clone size: many
J gene: TRBJ1-1

CDR3 protein: CATYLTRNTEAFF
CDR3 DNA: TGCGCCACCTACCTCACACGGAACACTGAAGCTTTCTTT
V gene: TRBV10-1
CDR3 length: 13
D gene: -
clone size: many
J gene: TRBJ1-1

CDR3 protein: CAITGSLFSGANVLAF
CDR3 DNA: TGTGCCATCACAGGCAGCCTTTTCTCTGGGGCCAACGTCCTGGCTTTC
V gene: TRBV10-3
CDR3 length: 16
D gene: -
clone size: -
J gene: TRBJ2-6

CDR3 protein: CASKGQNYYGYTF
CDR3 DNA: TGTGCCAGCAAGGGACAAAATTACTATGGCTACACCTTC
V gene: TRBV6-2/TRBV6-3
CDR3 length: 13
D gene: -
clone size: many
J gene: TRBJ1-2

CDR3 protein: CASSQGRQVDTEAFF
CDR3 DNA: TGTGCCAGCAGCCAAGGTAGACAGGTAGACACTGAAGCTTTCTTT
V gene: TRBV4-2
CDR3 length: 15
D gene: -
clone size: many
J gene: TRBJ1-1

CDR3 protein: CASSLNTGGRGYGYTF
CDR3 DNA: TGTGCCAGCAGTTTAAACACAGGGGGCCGGGGTTATGGCTACACCTTC
V gene: TRBV27
CDR3 length: 16
D gene: TRBD1
clone size: -
J gene: TRBJ1-2

CDR3 protein: CASYPGIAYNSPLHF
CDR3 DNA: TGCGCCAGCTATCCAGGGATCGCCTATAATTCACCCCTCCACTTT
V gene: TRBV10-1
CDR3 length: 15
D gene: -
clone size: -
J gene: TRBJ1-6

CDR3 protein: CASSFEGGNQPQHF
CDR3 DNA: TGTGCCAGCAGTTTTGAGGGGGGCAATCAGCCCCAGCATTTT
V gene: TRBV12-3/TRBV12-4
CDR3 length: 14
D gene: -
clone size: many
J gene: TRBJ1-5

CDR3 protein: CASSLRQGVGTDTQYF
CDR3 DNA: TGTGCCAGCTCACTTAGACAGGGAGTTGGCACAGATACGCAGTATTTT
V gene: TRBV18
CDR3 length: 16
D gene: TRBD1
clone size: few
J gene: TRBJ2-3

CDR3 protein: CASSPERAGNNQPQHF
CDR3 DNA: TGTGCCAGCAGCCCAGAGCGGGCAGGAAACAATCAGCCCCAGCATTTT
V gene: TRBV9
CDR3 length: 16
D gene: -
clone size: many
J gene: TRBJ1-5

CDR3 protein: CAWSGRNEQFF
CDR3 DNA: TGTGCCTGGAGTGGTCGGAATGAGCAGTTCTTC
V gene: TRBV30
CDR3 length: 11
D gene: -
clone size: -
J gene: TRBJ2-1

CDR3 protein: CAISQGTYEQYF
CDR3 DNA: TGTGCCATCAGTCAGGGAACCTACGAGCAGTACTTC
V gene: TRBV10-3
CDR3 length: 12
D gene: -
clone size: -
J gene: TRBJ2-7

CDR3 protein: CASSSREGGQETQYF
CDR3 DNA: TGTGCCAGCAGCTCGCGAGAGGGGGGGCAAGAGACCCAGTACTTC
V gene: TRBV7-9
CDR3 length: 15
D gene: -
clone size: -
J gene: TRBJ2-5

CDR3 protein: CATSGSSSGRPFF
CDR3 DNA: TGTGCCACCAGCGGGTCTTCCTCTGGACGGCCTTTCTTT
V gene: TRBV15
CDR3 length: 13
D gene: -
clone size: -
J gene: TRBJ1-1

CDR3 protein: CATSDSQVGYGYTF
CDR3 DNA: TGTGCCACCAGTGACTCCCAGGTGGGGTATGGCTACACCTTC
V gene: TRBV24-1
CDR3 length: 14
D gene: -
clone size: many
J gene: TRBJ1-2

CDR3 protein: CATSDRRGQSYNEQFF
CDR3 DNA: TGTGCCACCAGTGATCGCCGGGGACAGTCTTACAATGAGCAGTTCTTC
V gene: TRBV24-1
CDR3 length: 16
D gene: TRBD1
clone size: -
J gene: TRBJ2-1

CDR3 protein: CATSEGGQGPWETQYF
CDR3 DNA: TGTGCCACCAGTGAGGGGGGACAGGGACCTTGGGAGACCCAGTACTTC
V gene: TRBV24-1
CDR3 length: 16
D gene: TRBD1
clone size: many
J gene: TRBJ2-5

CDR3 protein: CASRTLNTEAFF
CDR3 DNA: TGTGCCAGCAGAACACTCAACACTGAAGCTTTCTTT
V gene: TRBV6-1
CDR3 length: 12
D gene: -
clone size: many
J gene: TRBJ1-1

CDR3 protein: CATSRSRGPYEQYF
CDR3 DNA: TGTGCCACCAGCAGATCCCGGGGCCCCTACGAGCAGTACTTC
V gene: TRBV15
CDR3 length: 14
D gene: -
clone size: few
J gene: TRBJ2-7

CDR3 protein: CASSPSHPIFNRGRKDEQFF
CDR3 DNA: TGTGCCAGCAGCCCGTCCCACCCCATTTTCAACAGGGGGCGCAAGGATGAGCAGTTCTTC
V gene: TRBV14
CDR3 length: 20
D gene: TRBD1
clone size: -
J gene: TRBJ2-1

CDR3 protein: CASSFGTANGYTF
CDR3 DNA: TGTGCCAGCAGTTTTGGGACAGCGAATGGCTACACCTTC
V gene: TRBV12-3/TRBV12-4
CDR3 length: 13
D gene: TRBD1
clone size: many
J gene: TRBJ1-2

CDR3 protein: CASKGQGSGNTEAFF
CDR3 DNA: TGTGCCAGTAAGGGGCAGGGATCGGGGAACACTGAAGCTTTCTTT
V gene: TRBV19
CDR3 length: 15
D gene: -
clone size: -
J gene: TRBJ1-1

CDR3 protein: CAISPARVRDGYTF
CDR3 DNA: TGTGCCATCAGCCCCGCAAGGGTCAGGGATGGCTACACCTTC
V gene: TRBV10-3
CDR3 length: 14
D gene: -
clone size: once
J gene: TRBJ1-2

CDR3 protein: CASSGGLAGAFFGNEQFF
CDR3 DNA: TGTGCCAGCAGCGGAGGACTAGCGGGGGCATTTTTTGGGAATGAACAGTTCTTC
V gene: TRBV9
CDR3 length: 18
D gene: TRBD2
clone size: once
J gene: TRBJ2-1

CDR3 protein: CSARDSLRASGGQETQYF
CDR3 DNA: TGCAGTGCTAGAGATTCTTTACGAGCTAGCGGGGGACAAGAGACCCAGTACTTC
V gene: TRBV20-1
CDR3 length: 18
D gene: TRBD2
clone size: -
J gene: TRBJ2-5

CDR3 protein: CASSLTSGSTDTQYF
CDR3 DNA: TGTGCCAGTAGTCTAACTAGCGGGAGCACAGATACGCAGTATTTT
V gene: TRBV19
CDR3 length: 15
D gene: TRBD2
clone size: many
J gene: TRBJ2-3

CDR3 protein: CASTRTGGVGEQYF
CDR3 DNA: TGTGCCAGCACCCGGACAGGTGGGGTAGGCGAGCAGTACTTC
V gene: TRBV13
CDR3 length: 14
D gene: TRBD1
clone size: -
J gene: TRBJ2-7

CDR3 protein: CATQGRGNNQPPHF
CDR3 DNA: TGTGCCACTCAAGGCAGGGGCAACAATCAGCCCCCGCATTTT
V gene: TRBV6-8
CDR3 length: 14
D gene: -
clone size: -
J gene: TRBJ1-5

CDR3 protein: CSVGARGDTGELFF
CDR3 DNA: TGCAGCGTGGGGGCCAGGGGGGACACCGGGGAGCTGTTTTTT
V gene: TRBV29-1
CDR3 length: 14
D gene: -
clone size: many
J gene: TRBJ2-2

CDR3 protein: CAISDQIGTGPQYTF
CDR3 DNA: TGTGCCATCAGTGATCAGATTGGGACAGGGCCTCAGTACACCTTC
V gene: TRBV10-3
CDR3 length: 15
D gene: TRBD1
clone size: few
J gene: TRBJ1-2

CDR3 protein: CASRTGSPSTDTQYF
CDR3 DNA: TGCGCCAGCAGAACAGGGTCCCCTAGCACAGATACGCAGTATTTT
V gene: TRBV5-1
CDR3 length: 15
D gene: -
clone size: -
J gene: TRBJ2-3

CDR3 protein: CASSIPGAQRYGYTF
CDR3 DNA: TGTGCCAGCAGTATCCCTGGGGCCCAACGGTATGGCTACACCTTC
V gene: TRBV6-1
CDR3 length: 15
D gene: -
clone size: many
J gene: TRBJ1-2

CDR3 protein: CASSPTTSRETQYF
CDR3 DNA: TGTGCCAGCAGCCCGACGACTAGCAGAGAGACCCAGTACTTC
V gene: TRBV3-1
CDR3 length: 14
D gene: TRBD2
clone size: few
J gene: TRBJ2-5

CDR3 protein: CAISLQGEPGEQYF
CDR3 DNA: TGTGCCATCAGTTTACAGGGGGAACCGGGGGAGCAGTACTTC
V gene: TRBV10-3
CDR3 length: 14
D gene: TRBD1
clone size: -
J gene: TRBJ2-7

CDR3 protein: CAISASSGEPYEQYF
CDR3 DNA: TGTGCCATCAGTGCGTCTAGCGGAGAGCCCTACGAGCAGTACTTC
V gene: TRBV10-3
CDR3 length: 15
D gene: TRBD2
clone size: -
J gene: TRBJ2-7

CDR3 protein: CASSLAFPGETQYF
CDR3 DNA: TGTGCCAGCAGCTTAGCATTTCCGGGGGAGACCCAGTACTTC
V gene: TRBV7-2
CDR3 length: 14
D gene: -
clone size: many
J gene: TRBJ2-5

CDR3 protein: CASSRQLRDIQYF
CDR3 DNA: TGTGCCAGCAGCCGACAGCTCCGGGACATTCAGTACTTC
V gene: TRBV11-3
CDR3 length: 13
D gene: -
clone size: many
J gene: TRBJ2-4

CDR3 protein: CASSLGSIDTGELFF
CDR3 DNA: TGTGCCAGCAGTTTAGGTAGTATAGATACCGGGGAGCTGTTTTTT
V gene: TRBV12-3/TRBV12-4
CDR3 length: 15
D gene: -
clone size: many
J gene: TRBJ2-2

CDR3 protein: CASSLAGLREEKLFF
CDR3 DNA: TGTGCCAGCAGCTTGGCAGGCCTTAGGGAAGAAAAACTGTTTTTT
V gene: TRBV5-6
CDR3 length: 15
D gene: -
clone size: many
J gene: TRBJ1-4

CDR3 protein: CASSEAGVRGYTF
CDR3 DNA: TGCGCCAGCAGTGAGGCAGGGGTACGGGGCTACACCTTC
V gene: TRBV10-2
CDR3 length: 13
D gene: -
clone size: -
J gene: TRBJ1-2

CDR3 protein: CSAGGQGPDTQYF
CDR3 DNA: TGCAGTGCGGGGGGACAGGGACCAGATACGCAGTATTTT
V gene: TRBV20-1
CDR3 length: 13
D gene: TRBD1
clone size: -
J gene: TRBJ2-3

CDR3 protein: CASSEGWESDTQYF
CDR3 DNA: TGTGCCAGCAGTGAAGGTTGGGAATCAGATACGCAGTATTTT
V gene: TRBV2
CDR3 length: 14
D gene: -
clone size: many
J gene: TRBJ2-3

CDR3 protein: CSARESGPEAFF
CDR3 DNA: TGCAGTGCTAGAGAGTCAGGCCCTGAAGCTTTCTTT
V gene: TRBV20-1
CDR3 length: 12
D gene: -
clone size: many
J gene: TRBJ1-1

CDR3 protein: CSARETGISYEQYF
CDR3 DNA: TGCAGTGCTAGAGAAACAGGGATTTCCTACGAGCAGTACTTC
V gene: TRBV20-1
CDR3 length: 14
D gene: -
clone size: many
J gene: TRBJ2-7

CDR3 protein: CSASGAGELFF
CDR3 DNA: TGCAGCGCATCCGGCGCCGGGGAGCTGTTTTTT
V gene: TRBV29-1
CDR3 length: 11
D gene: -
clone size: -
J gene: TRBJ2-2

CDR3 protein: CASSPLEREQYF
CDR3 DNA: TGTGCCAGCAGTCCACTGGAGAGGGAGCAGTACTTC
V gene: TRBV7-2
CDR3 length: 12
D gene: -
clone size: few
J gene: TRBJ2-7

CDR3 protein: CASTRTISGSGANVLTF
CDR3 DNA: TGTGCCAGCACTAGGACTATCTCTGGCTCTGGGGCCAACGTCCTGACTTTC
V gene: TRBV19
CDR3 length: 17
D gene: -
clone size: -
J gene: TRBJ2-6

CDR3 protein: CAISMTSGVVNYGYTF
CDR3 DNA: TGTGCCATCTCAATGACTAGCGGGGTCGTGAACTATGGCTACACCTTC
V gene: TRBV10-3
CDR3 length: 16
D gene: -
clone size: -
J gene: TRBJ1-2